The present T cell receptor beta chain was sequenced within a study of tumor-infiltrating lymphocytes in primary liver carcinoma. With roughly 0.5 ug total RNA as template and a constant-region primer, TCR beta cDNA was made. Slightly modified ARM-PCR with three nested multiplex PCR rounds yielded TCR beta libraries. Forward primers for TRBV1-TRBV30 and a C-beta reverse primer served the first two PCR rounds, at around 9 cycles each. TCRdb reprocessed the multiplex PCR reads with MiXCR, giving one entry per CDR3 protein. The repertoire holds 50,000 or so distinct CDR3 sequences, with about 78% as singletons. Points on this clonotype: A read error may produce the germline difference seen at one junction end.

DNA and RNA were both co-extracted from 20-30 mg of bulk tissue that had not been sorted. Germline V gives CDR1 SGHAT, CDR2 FQDESV (reference sequence). This CDR3 spans 14 amino acids. What was sequenced was liver tumor tissue from sampling region 5. Subset: tumor region T5, tumor centre. The chain carries TRBV11-1 and TRBJ1-2; possible D gene TRBD1, 5 bases. The source is a man aged 35-49 years with primary liver carcinoma and hepatitis B virus infection. CDR3 bases: TGTGTCAGCAGCTACAAGGGGTTTGGCTATGGCTACACCTTC. This gives the protein CVSSYKGFGYGYTF.